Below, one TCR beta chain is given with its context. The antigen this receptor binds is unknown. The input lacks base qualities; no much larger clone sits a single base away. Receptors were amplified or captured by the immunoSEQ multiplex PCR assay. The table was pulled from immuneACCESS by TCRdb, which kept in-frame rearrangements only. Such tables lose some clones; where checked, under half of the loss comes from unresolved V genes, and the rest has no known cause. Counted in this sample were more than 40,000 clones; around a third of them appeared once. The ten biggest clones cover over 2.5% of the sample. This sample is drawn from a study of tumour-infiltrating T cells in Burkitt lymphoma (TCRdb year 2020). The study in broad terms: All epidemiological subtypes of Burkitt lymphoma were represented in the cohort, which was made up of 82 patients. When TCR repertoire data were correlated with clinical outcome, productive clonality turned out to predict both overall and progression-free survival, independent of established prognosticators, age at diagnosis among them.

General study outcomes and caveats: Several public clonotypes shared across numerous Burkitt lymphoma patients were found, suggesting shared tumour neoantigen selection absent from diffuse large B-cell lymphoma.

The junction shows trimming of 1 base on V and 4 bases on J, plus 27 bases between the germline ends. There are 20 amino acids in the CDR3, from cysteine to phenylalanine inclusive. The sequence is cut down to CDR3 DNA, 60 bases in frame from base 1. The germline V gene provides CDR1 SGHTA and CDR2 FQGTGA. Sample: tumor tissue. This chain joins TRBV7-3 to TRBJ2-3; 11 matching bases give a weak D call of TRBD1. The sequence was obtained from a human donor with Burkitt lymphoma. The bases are TGTGCCAGCAGCTTAAGGGGACAGGGGGAAAGCGGGGGGGCCGCAGATACGCAGTATTTT. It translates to CASSLRGQGESGGAADTQYF.